Listed below are T cell receptor beta chains from one sample, sequenced in a study of graft-versus-host responses after intestinal transplantation. Antigens of these TCRs are unknown. TCRdb's table, derived via immunoSEQ multiplex PCR, lists solely in-frame clones and lacks some. The data show roughly 96,000 clones, 91% seen once. The sequencing here drew on unstimulated CD8+ T cells sorted from spleen or lymph node cells, taken before intestinal transplant. These receptor sequences come from a human donor who received an intestinal transplant. CDR3s include the opening cysteine and the closing phenylalanine or tryptophan. D genes are given only for firm matches. Size is omitted from some rows. Given values are once, few, many or a class for expanded clones.

size,V,D,J,CDR3,DNA
NA,TRBV19,TRBD1,TRBJ1-2,CASGDRENYGYTF,TGTGCCAGCGGGGACAGGGAAAACTATGGCTACACCTTC
NA,TRBV19,TRBD1,TRBJ2-1,CASSMRTGGDEQFF,TGTGCCAGTAGTATGCGGACAGGGGGCGATGAGCAGTTCTTC
NA,TRBV4-1,NA,TRBJ2-3,CASSQDVGAGDTQYF,TGCGCCAGCAGCCAAGACGTGGGGGCTGGAGATACGCAGTATTTT
NA,TRBV7-9,NA,TRBJ2-3,CASSYPKDTQYF,TGTGCCAGCAGCTACCCTAAGGATACGCAGTATTTT
NA,TRBV6-6,NA,TRBJ2-7,CASSYLWSSEQYF,TGTGCCAGCAGTTACCTTTGGAGTTCCGAGCAGTACTTC
NA,TRBV6-6,TRBD2,TRBJ2-7,CASSYGLAETYEQYF,TGTGCCAGCAGCTACGGGCTAGCGGAGACCTACGAGCAGTACTTC
NA,TRBV19,NA,TRBJ2-3,CASSGRGTDTQYF,TGTGCCAGTAGCGGGAGAGGCACAGATACGCAGTATTTT
NA,TRBV27,TRBD2,TRBJ2-1,CASSPTGRFYEQFF,TGTGCCAGCAGTCCTACCGGGAGGTTCTATGAGCAGTTCTTC
once,TRBV28,NA,TRBJ2-1,CASRLGGSSYNEQFF,TGTGCCAGCAGGCTCGGAGGGAGCTCCTACAATGAGCAGTTCTTC
few,TRBV5-1,NA,TRBJ2-5,CASSSGQGGEETQYF,TGCGCCAGCAGCTCCGGACAGGGAGGGGAGGAGACCCAGTACTTC
NA,TRBV7-9,NA,TRBJ1-2,CASSLLRDGYTF,TGTGCCAGCAGCCTCCTGAGGGATGGCTACACCTTC
once,TRBV27,NA,TRBJ1-5,CASSFASGNQPQHF,TGTGCCAGCAGTTTCGCCTCAGGGAATCAGCCCCAGCATTTT
few,TRBV29-1,TRBD2,TRBJ2-7,CSVEGRVAGRYEQYF,TGCAGCGTTGAAGGTAGGGTAGCGGGAAGGTACGAGCAGTACTTC
NA,TRBV5-1,TRBD2,TRBJ2-1,CASSLASGRGTDNEQFF,TGCGCCAGCAGCTTGGCTAGCGGGAGAGGTACGGACAATGAGCAGTTCTTC
NA,TRBV2,NA,TRBJ2-1,CASSQEVSYNEQFF,TGTGCCAGCAGCCAGGAGGTATCCTACAATGAGCAGTTCTTC
few,TRBV12-5,TRBD1,TRBJ1-3,CASGLAVTGDRGLSGNTIYF,TGTGCTAGTGGTTTGGCAGTTACTGGGGACAGGGGCCTCTCTGGAAACACCATATATTTT
NA,TRBV4-1,TRBD1,TRBJ1-2,CASSRTGDGYGYTF,TGCGCCAGCAGCCGCACAGGGGACGGCTATGGCTACACCTTC
NA,TRBV6-5,NA,TRBJ1-1,CASRGQPLLEAFF,TGTGCCAGCAGAGGACAGCCTCTACTTGAAGCTTTCTTT
once,TRBV10-3,NA,TRBJ1-1,CATLVGGMNTEAFF,TGTGCCACCTTAGTGGGGGGAATGAACACTGAAGCTTTCTTT
NA,TRBV30,NA,TRBJ1-2,CAWSMGNSGGYTF,TGTGCCTGGAGCATGGGAAATAGCGGTGGCTACACCTTC
once,TRBV9,NA,TRBJ2-3,CASSVEGDSTDTQYF,TGTGCCAGCAGCGTAGAGGGGGACAGCACAGATACGCAGTATTTT
once,TRBV7-8,NA,TRBJ2-7,CASSLERLSYEQYF,TGTGCCAGCAGCTTAGAGCGACTCTCCTACGAGCAGTACTTC
NA,TRBV19,NA,TRBJ2-5,CASSILDGETQYF,TGTGCCAGTAGTATACTAGACGGAGAGACCCAGTACTTC
NA,TRBV21-1,NA,TRBJ1-3,CASSNGQGGSGNTIYF,TGTGCCAGCAGCAACGGACAGGGCGGCTCTGGAAACACCATATATTTT
once,TRBV7-9,TRBD2,TRBJ2-1,CASSLRTGGGPYNEQFF,TGTGCCAGCAGCTTAAGGACGGGGGGGGGCCCTTACAATGAGCAGTTCTTC
NA,TRBV14,NA,TRBJ2-1,CASSQFSSGPSYNEQFF,TGTGCCAGCAGCCAGTTCTCCAGCGGGCCCTCCTACAATGAGCAGTTCTTC
NA,TRBV11-2,TRBD2,TRBJ2-7,CASSKGTSGLGTYEQYF,TGTGCCAGCAGCAAGGGGACTAGCGGTCTGGGGACCTACGAGCAGTACTTC
NA,TRBV29-1,NA,TRBJ2-7,CSVNTGTWQYEQYF,TGCAGCGTCAACACCGGGACTTGGCAATACGAGCAGTACTTC
NA,TRBV9,TRBD1,TRBJ1-2,CASSTGGADYGYTF,TGTGCCAGCAGCACAGGGGGGGCGGACTATGGCTACACCTTC
NA,TRBV6-5,NA,TRBJ1-2,CASSLSPGANYGYTF,TGTGCCAGCAGCCTCTCACCAGGGGCAAACTATGGCTACACCTTC
NA,TRBV7-8,NA,TRBJ1-4,CASSSEQLRDANEKLFF,TGTGCCAGCAGCTCCGAACAACTCAGGGATGCTAATGAAAAACTGTTTTTT
NA,TRBV13,NA,TRBJ1-1,CASSSPRGVGNTEAFF,TGTGCCAGCAGCTCACCCCGGGGGGTTGGAAACACTGAAGCTTTCTTT
NA,TRBV5-1,NA,TRBJ2-1,CASTEELVPDNEQFF,TGCGCCAGCACCGAAGAATTAGTACCGGACAATGAGCAGTTCTTC
NA,TRBV6-1,TRBD1,TRBJ2-7,CASSLGQGEGYEQYF,TGTGCCAGCAGCTTGGGACAGGGGGAAGGCTACGAGCAGTACTTC
once,TRBV7-2,TRBD1,TRBJ2-7,CASSAGTGYYEQYF,TGTGCCAGCAGCGCCGGGACAGGGTACTACGAGCAGTACTTC
few,TRBV7-9,TRBD1,TRBJ2-1,CASSSDRGYNEQFF,TGTGCCAGCAGCTCCGACAGGGGCTACAATGAGCAGTTCTTC
NA,TRBV29-1,TRBD2,TRBJ2-7,CSVLGLAGSYEQYF,TGCAGCGTGCTAGGACTAGCGGGCTCCTACGAGCAGTACTTC
NA,TRBV6-5,TRBD2,TRBJ2-1,CASSYSQRGDEQFF,TGTGCCAGCAGTTACTCGCAGCGGGGGGATGAGCAGTTCTTC
NA,TRBV6-5,NA,TRBJ2-7,CASSYGGTREQYF,TGTGCCAGCAGTTACGGGGGGACCCGGGAGCAGTACTTC
NA,TRBV7-2,NA,TRBJ2-7,CASSLEVGTYEQYF,TGTGCCAGCAGCTTAGAAGTAGGGACTTACGAGCAGTACTTC
NA,TRBV5-6,TRBD2,TRBJ2-4,CASSLSAGGDIQYF,TGTGCCAGCAGCTTGTCGGCGGGGGGGGACATTCAGTACTTC
NA,TRBV19,NA,TRBJ2-7,CASSIADTYEQYF,TGTGCCAGTAGTATCGCGGACACCTACGAGCAGTACTTC
NA,TRBV5-1,TRBD2,TRBJ2-7,CASSVPTSGSDHEQYF,TGCGCCAGCAGCGTACCCACTAGCGGGAGTGATCACGAGCAGTACTTC
NA,TRBV6-4,TRBD2,TRBJ2-1,CASSARPSGSPYNEQFF,TGTGCCAGCAGTGCGAGGCCTAGCGGGAGTCCCTACAATGAGCAGTTCTTC
NA,TRBV19,TRBD2,TRBJ2-2,CASSGLGINDVLFF,TGTGCCAGTAGCGGACTAGGGATAAACGACGTGCTGTTTTTT
NA,TRBV4-1,NA,TRBJ1-1,CASSQIGNTEAFF,TGCGCCAGCAGCCAGATCGGGAACACTGAAGCTTTCTTT
NA,TRBV27,NA,TRBJ2-2,CASSPAGSGELFF,TGTGCCAGCAGTCCGGCAGGGTCCGGGGAGCTGTTTTTT
NA,TRBV6-1,TRBD1,TRBJ2-7,CASRLTGTGFYEQYF,TGTGCCAGCAGGTTGACCGGGACAGGGTTCTACGAGCAGTACTTC
NA,TRBV6-1,NA,TRBJ1-6,CASSDIRSSYNSPLHF,TGTGCCAGCAGTGATATAAGGAGCTCCTATAATTCACCCCTCCACTTT
NA,TRBV6-5,TRBD1,TRBJ1-2,CASSYSRTGGLGYTF,TGTGCCAGCAGTTACTCGAGGACAGGGGGCCTTGGCTACACCTTC
NA,TRBV28,NA,TRBJ2-4,CASSFLWGKEGSLAAKNIQYF,TGTGCCAGCAGTTTCCTTTGGGGCAAGGAGGGGAGCTTAGCAGCCAAAAACATTCAGTACTTC
NA,TRBV19,TRBD2,TRBJ2-1,CASSIEAGEPNEQFF,TGTGCCAGTAGTATAGAAGCGGGGGAACCCAATGAGCAGTTCTTC
NA,TRBV6-5,NA,TRBJ1-5,CASRDCRGSNQPQHF,TGTGCCAGCAGGGATTGTCGGGGATCCAATCAGCCCCAGCATTTT
once,TRBV11-2,TRBD1,TRBJ2-1,CASSLTGVNEQFF,TGTGCCAGCAGCTTGACAGGGGTTAATGAGCAGTTCTTC
NA,TRBV6-1,TRBD1,TRBJ1-2,CASLGQGNGYTF,TGTGCCAGCTTGGGACAGGGGAATGGCTACACCTTC